The rows below give T cell receptor beta chains drawn from one sample of a study of T cells in localized non-small cell lung cancer. Profiled with immunoSEQ multiplex PCR; TCRdb holds only in-frame clones, not every one. The sample lists under 45,000 clones, around 83% occurring once. This specimen consisted of PBMCs, obtained before any cancer treatment. These receptors were taken from a man between 35 and 75 years old with stage II lung adenocarcinoma. The CDR3 runs from the conserved cysteine through the conserved F or W. Each record gives: D gene, V gene, J gene, CDR3 length, clone size, CDR3 DNA, CDR3 protein. The D gene is left open where the match is weak. Only part of the rows carry a size: once, few, many, or a class if the clone is expanded.

TRBD1	TRBV18	TRBJ1-5	18	.	TGTGCCAGCTCACCACCGGGGCAGGGGGCAGGGGGCAATCAGCCCCAGCATTTT	CASSPPGQGAGGNQPQHF
.	TRBV12-5	TRBJ2-7	14	.	TGTGCTAGTGGTCTGACAGGTTTCGCCTACGAGCAGTACTTC	CASGLTGFAYEQYF
.	TRBV11-2	TRBJ2-7	14	.	TGTGCCAGCAGCGCCGGACGGGCCTCCTACGAGCAGTACTTC	CASSAGRASYEQYF
.	TRBV2	TRBJ1-2	15	.	TGTGCCAGCAGTCTGGGAGGGGGGCCCAACTATGGCTACACCTTC	CASSLGGGPNYGYTF
TRBD1	TRBV19	TRBJ1-5	16	few	TGTGCCAGTAGTATAAGACAGGGTTCAAGCAATCAGCCCCAGCATTTT	CASSIRQGSSNQPQHF
.	TRBV10-3	TRBJ1-4	12	.	TGTGCCATCAGTGAGCTCAATGAAAAACTGTTTTTT	CAISELNEKLFF
.	TRBV4-3	TRBJ2-2	17	.	TGCGCCAGCAGCCAAGATGGGGCCAGGGTCAACACCGGGGAGCTGTTTTTT	CASSQDGARVNTGELFF
TRBD2	TRBV5-1	TRBJ2-1	16	.	TGCGCCAGCAGCTTGGGGGTGGGACTAGGATTCAATGAGCAGTTCTTC	CASSLGVGLGFNEQFF
TRBD1	TRBV6-5	TRBJ1-5	14	.	TGTGCCAGCAGTTACGAGGGACAGGGGTTAGCCCAGCATTTT	CASSYEGQGLAQHF
.	TRBV11-2	TRBJ1-2	17	.	TGTGCCAGCAGCTCTTTCTACCGGGACGACCGAAACTATGGCTACACCTTC	CASSSFYRDDRNYGYTF
.	TRBV7-2	TRBJ2-2	14	few	TGTGCCAGCAGCTTAGCCCCGGCGACCGGGGAGCTGTTTTTT	CASSLAPATGELFF
TRBD1	TRBV5-6	TRBJ2-7	13	.	TGTGCCAGCAGTTATACAGGGGATTACGAGCAGTACTTC	CASSYTGDYEQYF
TRBD1	TRBV5-1	TRBJ1-6	15	.	TGCGCCAGCAGCTCGGGACAGGGTGATGGCTCACCCCTCCACTTT	CASSSGQGDGSPLHF
.	TRBV30	TRBJ2-7	14	.	TGTGCCTGGAGCCAAGGGGTGGGCGGATACGAGCAGTACTTC	CAWSQGVGGYEQYF
.	TRBV7-8	TRBJ1-4	15	.	TGTGCCAGCAGCTTATTTAACGGCCCCCGTGAAAAACTGTTTTTT	CASSLFNGPREKLFF
TRBD2	TRBV29-1	TRBJ2-1	14	.	TGCAGCGTTGAAGGGGCTAGCGGGATCCCGGGGCAGTTCTTC	CSVEGASGIPGQFF
.	TRBV6-6	TRBJ1-2	12	.	TGTGCCAGCAGTCCGGAAGGGTATGGCTACACCTTC	CASSPEGYGYTF
.	TRBV7-7	TRBJ2-3	15	.	TGTGCTAGCAGCTTATCAAACGGGGCTGGAGATACGCAGTATTTT	CASSLSNGAGDTQYF
.	TRBV5-6	TRBJ2-5	16	.	TGTGCCAGCAGCCCATCCCGCCCAGGGCTGGAGGAGACCCAGTACTTC	CASSPSRPGLEETQYF
TRBD1	TRBV5-6	TRBJ2-5	15	.	TGTGCCAGCTACTCGGGGACAGGGGTATTAGAGACCCAGTACTTC	CASYSGTGVLETQYF
.	TRBV5-1	TRBJ2-1	15	.	TGCGCCAGCAGCTTGATTCCTAGGAGCTACAATGAGCAGTTCTTC	CASSLIPRSYNEQFF
.	TRBV10-3	TRBJ2-5	14	.	TGTGCCATCAGTAGGGAACTTAGACAAGAGACCCAGTACTTC	CAISRELRQETQYF
TRBD1	TRBV7-9	TRBJ1-5	16	.	TGTGCCAGCAGCCCTACCACACGACAGGGGGGTCAGCCCCAGCATTTT	CASSPTTRQGGQPQHF
TRBD1	TRBV6-1	TRBJ2-1	15	.	TGTGCCAGCAGTGTAGAGGGACAGGGTCTCCATGAGCAGTTCTTC	CASSVEGQGLHEQFF
.	TRBV7-9	TRBJ2-4	18	.	TGTGCCAGCAGCTTAGCCTCCGGCGGCGCCGAAGCCAAAAACATTCAGTACTTC	CASSLASGGAEAKNIQYF
TRBD2	TRBV7-2	TRBJ2-1	16	few	TGTGCCAGCAGCCCCGGGACTAGCGGGAGGACCCATGAGCAGTTCTTC	CASSPGTSGRTHEQFF
.	TRBV28	TRBJ2-7	16	few	TGTGCCAGCAGTTTATTTGGCGACAGGAGCTCCTACGAGCAGTACTTC	CASSLFGDRSSYEQYF
TRBD1	TRBV29-1	TRBJ1-2	17	.	TGCAGCGTTGAATCCCGGGACAGGGAAAGAGCTAACTATGGCTACACCTTC	CSVESRDRERANYGYTF
TRBD1	TRBV28	TRBJ1-6	17	.	TGTGCCAGCAGCCCATCCGGGACAGACCTCTATAATTCACCCCTCCACTTT	CASSPSGTDLYNSPLHF
.	TRBV7-9	TRBJ2-1	11	.	TGTGCCAGCAGCTTCATCGGTGAGCAGTTCTTC	CASSFIGEQFF
TRBD1	TRBV6-5	TRBJ1-2	15	.	TGTGCCAGCAGTTACACCGGGACAGGGAACTATGGCTACACCTTC	CASSYTGTGNYGYTF
.	TRBV7-3	TRBJ1-4	19	.	TGTGCCAGCAGCTTTAAACCTCTGCCAGGGATACAAACTAATGAAAAACTGTTTTTT	CASSFKPLPGIQTNEKLFF
.	TRBV7-9	TRBJ2-5	12	few	TGTGCCAGCAGCTTAGTGGTGGGGACCCAGTACTTC	CASSLVVGTQYF
.	TRBV6-6	TRBJ1-4	14	.	TGTGCCAGCAGTCCGGAGTCAGTGCCCGAAAAACTGTTTTTT	CASSPESVPEKLFF
TRBD1	TRBV19	TRBJ2-2	14	.	TGTGCCAGTAGTTCGGGACAGGGTACCGGGGAGCTGTTTTTT	CASSSGQGTGELFF
TRBD2	TRBV9	TRBJ2-7	14	.	TGTGCCAGCAGCGTCACGGGGGGATCCTACGAGCAGTACTTC	CASSVTGGSYEQYF
.	TRBV4-2	TRBJ1-2	14	.	TGTGCCAGCAGTTTGGGGAGGGACAACTATGGCTACACCTTC	CASSLGRDNYGYTF
TRBD1	TRBV19	TRBJ1-6	15	once	TGTGCCAGTACCACGGACAGGGGGCCTAATTCACCCCTCCACTTT	CASTTDRGPNSPLHF
.	TRBV5-1	TRBJ2-1	14	.	TGCGCCAGCAGCTCACCCGGGACGGGGAATGAGCAGTTCTTC	CASSSPGTGNEQFF
.	TRBV6-5	TRBJ2-7	13	.	TGTGCCAGCAGAGAGGAGGGGTCCTACGAGCAGTACTTC	CASREEGSYEQYF
.	TRBV6-5	TRBJ2-7	13	.	TGTGCCAGCAGTTACAGGACAGACTACGAGCAGTACTTC	CASSYRTDYEQYF
TRBD1	TRBV30	TRBJ2-5	15	.	TGTGCCTGGACGACCTCGGGACAGGGGAAGGGGACCCAGTACTTC	CAWTTSGQGKGTQYF
.	TRBV12-5	TRBJ2-2	13	.	TGTGCTAGTGGTCGGGACTTCACCGGGGAGCTGTTTTTT	CASGRDFTGELFF
.	TRBV6-6	TRBJ1-1	13	.	TGTGCCAGCAGTCCCGGGAGGAACGCTGAAGCTTTCTTT	CASSPGRNAEAFF